The source of this T cell receptor beta chain is a study of T cell responses to AZD1222 COVID-19 vaccine. Points from the study as a whole: Only a handful of AZD1222 recipients tested seropositive at baseline. Reportedly, nearly half of unique spike TCRs recognized epitopes outside B.1.351/B.1.1.7 mutations. Donors were chiefly white British, with a greater number of females, and clonal diversity was perhaps underestimated. Repertoires were obtained solely post-peak T cell response.

The method was immunoSEQ multiplex PCR; TCRdb's version includes in-frame clones alone and lacks a portion of them. The sample contains about 100,000 clones, about 86% of which appear only once. The ends were cut back, 0 bases at V and 0 bases at J, with 9 bases in the middle. The CDR3 sequence is 16 residues long. From germline, CDR1 is MNHEY and CDR2 SVGEGT. This clone occurred a few times. What it binds is unknown. Material: peripheral blood, obtained on day 0 of AZD1222 vaccination. The genes are TRBV6-2 or TRBV6-3 and TRBJ2-1; D is unclear. The receptor was isolated from an adult in good health. DNA for the CDR3: TGTGCCAGCAGTTACTCGACCCTGATCTCCTACAATGAGCAGTTCTTC. Protein sequence: CASSYSTLISYNEQFF.